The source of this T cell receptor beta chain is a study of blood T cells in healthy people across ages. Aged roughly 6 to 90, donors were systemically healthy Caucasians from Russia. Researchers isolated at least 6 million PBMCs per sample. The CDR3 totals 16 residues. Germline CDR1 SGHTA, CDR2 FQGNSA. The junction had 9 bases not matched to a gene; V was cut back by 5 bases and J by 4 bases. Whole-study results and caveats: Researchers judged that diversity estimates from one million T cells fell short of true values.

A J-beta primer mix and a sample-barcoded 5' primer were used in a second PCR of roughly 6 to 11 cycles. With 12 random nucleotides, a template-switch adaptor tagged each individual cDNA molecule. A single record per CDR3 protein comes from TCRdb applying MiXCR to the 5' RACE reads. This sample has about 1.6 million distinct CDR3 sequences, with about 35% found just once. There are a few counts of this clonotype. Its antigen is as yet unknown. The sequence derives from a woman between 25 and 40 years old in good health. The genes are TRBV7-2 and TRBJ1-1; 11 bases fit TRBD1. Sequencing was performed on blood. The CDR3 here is CASSPRTGGARTEAFF. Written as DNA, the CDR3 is TGTGCCAGCAGCCCCCGGACAGGGGGCGCACGCACTGAAGCTTTCTTT.